This TCR beta chain was sequenced in a study of T cell responses to AZD1222 COVID-19 vaccine. For the study at large: Recipients boosted at about 4 weeks or about 12 weeks are pooled. Study-level findings and limits: Clonal diversity was possibly underestimated, and the donors were mostly white British, with more females.

This clone was observed once. Its specificity is unknown. Using immunoSEQ multiplex PCR, the repertoire was profiled, and TCRdb retains in-frame clones only, with some absent. The sample has about 100,000 clones; around nine tenths are singletons. The sequence was collected from an adult in good health. Specimen: peripheral blood, collected on day 0 of AZD1222 vaccination.

CDR3 region: CASSVGGTIYF. In DNA form, the CDR3 reads TGTGCCAGCAGCGTAGGGGGCACCATATATTTT. This rearrangement joins TRBV9 to TRBJ1-3; D uncertain. The CDR3 is 11 residues long. Germline CDR1 and CDR2: SGDLS and YYNGEE. V dropped 0 bases and J dropped 9 bases, with 4 bases sitting between them.